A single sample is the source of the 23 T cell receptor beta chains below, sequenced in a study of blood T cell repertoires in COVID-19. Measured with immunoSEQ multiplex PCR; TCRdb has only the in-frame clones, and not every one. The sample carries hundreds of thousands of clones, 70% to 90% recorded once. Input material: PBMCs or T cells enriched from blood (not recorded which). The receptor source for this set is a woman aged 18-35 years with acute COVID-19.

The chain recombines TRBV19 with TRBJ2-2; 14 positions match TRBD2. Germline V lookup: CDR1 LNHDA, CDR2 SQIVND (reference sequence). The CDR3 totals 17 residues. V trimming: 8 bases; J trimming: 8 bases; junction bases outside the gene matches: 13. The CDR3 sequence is CASSGVPTSGGAGELFF. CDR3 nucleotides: TGTGCCAGTTCCGGGGTCCCGACTAGCGGGGGGGCAGGGGAGCTGTTTTTT.

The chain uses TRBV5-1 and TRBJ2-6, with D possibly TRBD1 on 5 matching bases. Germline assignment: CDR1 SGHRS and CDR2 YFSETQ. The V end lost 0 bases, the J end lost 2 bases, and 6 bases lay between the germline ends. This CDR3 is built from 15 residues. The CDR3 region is CASSLAGTGANVLTF. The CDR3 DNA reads TGCGCCAGCAGCTTGGCAGGGACTGGGGCCAACGTCCTGACTTTC. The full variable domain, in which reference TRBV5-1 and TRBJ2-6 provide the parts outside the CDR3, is KAGVTQTPRYLIKTRGQQVTLSCSPISGHRSVSWYQQTPGQGLQFLFEYFSETQRNKGNFPGRFSGRQFSNSRSEMNVSTLELGDSALYLCASSLAGTGANVLTFGAGSRLTVL.

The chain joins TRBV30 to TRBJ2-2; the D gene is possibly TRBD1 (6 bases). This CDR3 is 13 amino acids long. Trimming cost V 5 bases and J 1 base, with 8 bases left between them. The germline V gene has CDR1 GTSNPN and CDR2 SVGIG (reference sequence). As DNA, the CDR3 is TGTGCCTGGGGCAGGGGGAACACCGGGGAGCTGTTTTTT. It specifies CAWGRGNTGELFF.

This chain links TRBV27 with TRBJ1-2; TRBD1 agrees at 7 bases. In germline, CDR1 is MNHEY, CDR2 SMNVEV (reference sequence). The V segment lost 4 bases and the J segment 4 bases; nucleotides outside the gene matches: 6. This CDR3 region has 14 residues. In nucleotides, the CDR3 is TGTGCCAGCAGTTCTTTACAGGGGAGCTATGGCTACACCTTC. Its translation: CASSSLQGSYGYTF.

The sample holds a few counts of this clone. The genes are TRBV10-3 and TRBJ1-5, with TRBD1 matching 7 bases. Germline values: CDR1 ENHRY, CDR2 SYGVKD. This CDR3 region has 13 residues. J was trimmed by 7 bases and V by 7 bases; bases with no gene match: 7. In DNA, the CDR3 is TGTGCCATCAATAACGAACAGGGGCAGCCCCAGCATTTT. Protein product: CAINNEQGQPQHF.

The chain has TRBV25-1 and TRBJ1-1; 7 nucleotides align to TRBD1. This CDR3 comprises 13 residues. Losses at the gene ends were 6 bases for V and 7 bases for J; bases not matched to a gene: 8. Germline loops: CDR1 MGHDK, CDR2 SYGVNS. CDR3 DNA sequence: TGTGCCAGCAGCGCGGGACAGATGTTTGAAGCTTTCTTT. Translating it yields CASSAGQMFEAFF.

The chain's CDR3 is CASSTPGVYEQYF. The CDR3 nucleotides read TGTGCCAGCAGCACCCCCGGGGTGTACGAGCAGTACTTC. The chain couples TRBV7-2 to TRBJ2-7; D possibly corresponds to TRBD2 (5 bases). Germline loops: CDR1 SGHTA, CDR2 FQGNSA. V lost 5 bases and J 4 bases, leaving 12 bases between the germline ends. This CDR3 spans 13 amino acids.

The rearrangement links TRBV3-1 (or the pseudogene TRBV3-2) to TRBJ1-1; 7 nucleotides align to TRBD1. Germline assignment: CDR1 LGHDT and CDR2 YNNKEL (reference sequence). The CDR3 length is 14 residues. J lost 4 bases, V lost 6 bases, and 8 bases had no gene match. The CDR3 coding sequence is TGTGCCAGCAGAGTAGACAGGGCGGGCACTGAAGCTTTCTTT. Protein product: CASRVDRAGTEAFF.

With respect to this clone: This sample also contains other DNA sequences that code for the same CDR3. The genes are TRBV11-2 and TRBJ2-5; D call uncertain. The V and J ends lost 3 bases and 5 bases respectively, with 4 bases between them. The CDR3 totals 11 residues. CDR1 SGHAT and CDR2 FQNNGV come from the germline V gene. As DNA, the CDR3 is TGTGCCAGCAGCTTCGGTGAGACCCAGTACTTC. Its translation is CASSFGETQYF.

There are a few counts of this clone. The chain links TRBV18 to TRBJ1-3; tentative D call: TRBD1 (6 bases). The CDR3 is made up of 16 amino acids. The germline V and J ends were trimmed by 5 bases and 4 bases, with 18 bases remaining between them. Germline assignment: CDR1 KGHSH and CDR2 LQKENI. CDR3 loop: CASSSEGGTNGNTIYF. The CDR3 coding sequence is TGTGCCAGCTCATCGGAGGGGGGGACTAACGGAAACACCATATATTTT.

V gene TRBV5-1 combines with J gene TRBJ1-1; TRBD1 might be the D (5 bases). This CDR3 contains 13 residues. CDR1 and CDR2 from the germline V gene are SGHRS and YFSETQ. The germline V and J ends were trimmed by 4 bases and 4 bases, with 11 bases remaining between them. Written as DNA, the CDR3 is TGCGCCAGCAGCCCCAGGGTTGGCACTGAAGCTTTCTTT. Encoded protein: CASSPRVGTEAFF.

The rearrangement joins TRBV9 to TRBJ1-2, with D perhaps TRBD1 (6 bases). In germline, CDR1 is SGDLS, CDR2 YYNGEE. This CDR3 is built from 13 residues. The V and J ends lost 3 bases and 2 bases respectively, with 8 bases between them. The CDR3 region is CASSGGQNYGYTF. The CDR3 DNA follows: TGTGCCAGCAGCGGCGGACAGAACTATGGCTACACCTTC. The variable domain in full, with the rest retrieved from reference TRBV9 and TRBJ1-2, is DSGVTQTPKHLITATGQRVTLRCSPRSGDLSVYWYQQSLDQGLQFLIQYYNGEERAKGNILERFSAQQFPDLHSELNLSSLELGDSALYFCASSGGQNYGYTFGSGTRLTVV.

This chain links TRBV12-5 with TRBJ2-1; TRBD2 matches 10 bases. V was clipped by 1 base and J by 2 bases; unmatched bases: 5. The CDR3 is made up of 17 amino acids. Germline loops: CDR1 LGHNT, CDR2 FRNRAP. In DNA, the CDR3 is TGTGCTAGTGGTTTGGACTTACTAGCGGGAACCTACAATGAGCAGTTCTTC. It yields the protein CASGLDLLAGTYNEQFF.

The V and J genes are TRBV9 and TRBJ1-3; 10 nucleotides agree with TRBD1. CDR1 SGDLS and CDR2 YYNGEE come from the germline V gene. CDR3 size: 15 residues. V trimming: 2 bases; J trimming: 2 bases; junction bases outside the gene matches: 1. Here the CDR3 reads CASSVGQGTGNTIYF. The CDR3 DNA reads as TGTGCCAGCAGCGTGGGACAGGGGACTGGAAACACCATATATTTT.

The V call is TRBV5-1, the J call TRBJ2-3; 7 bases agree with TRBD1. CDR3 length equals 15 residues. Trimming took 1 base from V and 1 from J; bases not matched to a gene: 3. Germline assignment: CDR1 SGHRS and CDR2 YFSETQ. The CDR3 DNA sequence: TGCGCCAGCAGCTTGTCGACAGGGCGCACAGATACGCAGTATTTT. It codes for CASSLSTGRTDTQYF.

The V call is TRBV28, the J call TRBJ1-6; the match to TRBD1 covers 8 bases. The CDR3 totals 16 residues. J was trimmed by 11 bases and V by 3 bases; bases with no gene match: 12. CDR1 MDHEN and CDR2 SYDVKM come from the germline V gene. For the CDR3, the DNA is TGTGCCAGCAGTTTCGGGCTCGTGACAGGGGATCCACCCCTCCACTTT. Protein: CASSFGLVTGDPPLHF.

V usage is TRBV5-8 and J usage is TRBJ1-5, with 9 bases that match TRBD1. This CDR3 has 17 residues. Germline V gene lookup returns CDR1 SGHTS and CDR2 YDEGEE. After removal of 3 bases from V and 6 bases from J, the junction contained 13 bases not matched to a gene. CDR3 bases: TGTGCCAGCAGCTCAAATCCCGGGACAGGGTTTCGTCAGCCCCAGCATTTT. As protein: CASSSNPGTGFRQPQHF.

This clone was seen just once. CDR3 protein: CAWSSMGTSGLEQFF. The CDR3, as DNA: TGTGCCTGGAGTTCTATGGGGACTAGCGGACTCGAGCAGTTCTTC. The chain is built from TRBV30 and TRBJ2-1; 11 nucleotides line up with TRBD2. There are 15 residues in the CDR3. Per the germline V gene, CDR1 is GTSNPN and CDR2 is SVGIG (reference sequence). Trimming cost V 2 bases and J 10 bases; bases outside gene matches: 10.

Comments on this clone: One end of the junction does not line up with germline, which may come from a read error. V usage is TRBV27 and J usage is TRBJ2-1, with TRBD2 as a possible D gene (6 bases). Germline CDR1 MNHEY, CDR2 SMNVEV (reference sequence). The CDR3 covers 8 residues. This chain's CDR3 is CAAGFGIF. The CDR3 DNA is TGTGCCGCGGGATTTGGGATCTTC.

Written as DNA, the CDR3 is TGTGCCAGCAGCCGGACAGGGGGCGACTCCTACGAGCAGTACTTC. This gives the protein CASSRTGGDSYEQYF. The chain employs TRBV3-1 (or the pseudogene TRBV3-2) and TRBJ2-7, with 11 bases lining up with TRBD1. The CDR3 runs to 15 residues. Per germline, CDR1 LGHDT and CDR2 YNNKEL (reference sequence). The V and J ends lost 4 bases and 0 bases, in that order; junction bases with no gene match: 2.

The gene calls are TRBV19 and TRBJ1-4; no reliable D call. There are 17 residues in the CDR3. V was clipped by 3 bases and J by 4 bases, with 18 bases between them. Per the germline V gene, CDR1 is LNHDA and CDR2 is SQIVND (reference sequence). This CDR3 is CASSIHIAYGGNEKLFF. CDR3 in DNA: TGTGCCAGTAGTATCCATATAGCCTATGGCGGTAATGAAAAACTGTTTTTT.

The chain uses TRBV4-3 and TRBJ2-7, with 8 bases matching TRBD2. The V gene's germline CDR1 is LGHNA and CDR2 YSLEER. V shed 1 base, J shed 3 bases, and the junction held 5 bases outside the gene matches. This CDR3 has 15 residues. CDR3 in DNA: TGCGCCAGCAGCCAAGCCCGGGAGGGGTTCTACGAGCAGTACTTC. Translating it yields CASSQAREGFYEQYF.

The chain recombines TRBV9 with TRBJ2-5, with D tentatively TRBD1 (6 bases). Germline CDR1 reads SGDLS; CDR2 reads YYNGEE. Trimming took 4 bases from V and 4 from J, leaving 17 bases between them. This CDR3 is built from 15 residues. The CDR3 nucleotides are TGTGCCAGCAGCTCCCGTGGGGGACAAGGAGAGACCCAGTACTTC. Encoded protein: CASSSRGGQGETQYF.